This T cell receptor beta chain was captured in a study of Ad26.COV2.S vaccination and SARS-CoV-2 variants. In regard to this clone: The antigen remains undetermined.

Study-level points and caveats: Spike-specific CD8+ and CD4+ T cell responses reportedly showed substantial breadth after vaccination.

Measured with immunoSEQ multiplex PCR; TCRdb has only the in-frame clones, and not every one. The sample carries hundreds of thousands of clones, about 89% recorded once. The CDR3 is 15 residues long. The ends were cut back, 4 bases at V and 2 bases at J, with 15 bases in the middle. Germline V gene sequence: CDR1 SGHNT, CDR2 YYREEE (reference sequence). This sample's treatment: about 20 received Ad26.COV2.S at low or high dose, single or two shots; about 5 received placebo; per-sample allocation not given. Collection of samples fell on day 63 after the first vaccine or placebo injection. The specimen comprised peripheral blood, sampled in a trial of Ad26.COV2.S vaccine versus placebo. This chain links TRBV5-4 with TRBJ2-5, with TRBD2 as a possible D gene (6 bases). The TCR sequence derives from a person aged 18-60 years who received the Ad26.COV2.S COVID-19 vaccine or a placebo. CDR3 loop: CASSPRGGLQETQYF. The CDR3 DNA follows: TGTGCCAGCAGCCCCCGGGGAGGACTACAAGAGACCCAGTACTTC.